The subject of this entry is one T cell receptor beta chain. The sample originates from a study of T cell changes during pregnancy in multiple sclerosis. From germline, CDR1 is MDHEN and CDR2 SYDVKM. Trimming removed 7 bases at V and 0 bases at J, with 16 bases between. The CDR3 spans 16 residues. The protocol was immunoSEQ multiplex PCR, while the TCRdb copy is restricted to in-frame clones and leaves out a portion. Of some 100,000 clones listed, 75% to 95% are singletons. The specimen comprised peripheral blood, sampled in the second trimester of pregnancy. This sequence was found in a female donor with multiple sclerosis, enrolled in a pregnancy study. The chain uses TRBV28 and TRBJ1-3, with no clear D. The CDR3 coding sequence is TGTGCCAGCACCAGTGGAGGGTCGAGCTCTGGAAACACCATATATTTT. Protein product: CASTSGGSSSGNTIYF.